The source of this TCR beta chain is a study of T-cell memory formation after mild COVID-19 (dated by TCRdb to the early 2020s). In terms of the full investigation: Most TCR sequence clusters were specific to one of the two donors. T-cell clones expanding and contracting after mild COVID-19 in a couple of donors were tracked by longitudinal TCRalpha and TCRbeta repertoire sequencing. The cohort was made up of two young adult volunteers, one female and one male, who were previously healthy. Study-level results and caveats: Some responding clones were detected in pre-infection memory, which suggested that pre-existing cross-reactive memory T cells had joined the SARS-CoV-2 response. Clones contracting from day 15 to 85 had balanced CD4/CD8 phenotypes, while a second wave expanding from day 15 to 37 was biased towards CD4+. The second-wave clones that peaked on day 37 were not confirmed to be SARS-CoV-2 specific. Only a couple of mild cases were covered by the study, and larger cohorts that include severe cases with pre-infection samples were considered necessary. Contracting CD4+ clones were located mainly in the CM and EM memory subsets, whereas CD8+ clones were found to be enriched in EMRA.

Ficoll-Paque density gradient centrifugation was the method used to isolate PBMCs. This clonotype was detected once. Its antigen target is currently unknown. No base quality information exists; no much larger clone differs at one position. A lone read gives weak evidence. Germline trimming amounts to 5 bases on V and 4 bases on J, with 7 as the count of junction bases outside the gene matches. The CDR3 measures 15 amino acids from cysteine to phenylalanine. The retained sequence is limited to the CDR3, 45 bases, with the frame set at the first base. CDR1 and CDR2 are read off the germline V gene (reference sequence) as MNHNY and SVGAGI. Sequencer: Illumina NovaSeq 6000. TCRalpha and TCRbeta cDNA libraries were built by 5'RACE with constant-segment primers, adding sample barcodes and unique molecular identifiers. RNA was extracted from every sample with Trizol reagent. Amplification of the libraries took two PCR steps, and the second step added a second sample barcode plus Illumina TruSeq adapters. The libraries were sequenced on an Illumina NovaSeq using 2 x 150 bp paired-end reads. Per the source publication's procedure: Reads were demultiplexed and collapsed into UMI-guided consensus sequences with migec v1.2.7. Using mixcr v2.1.11, UMI consensuses were aligned to TRA and TRB V and J templates and then assembled into clonotypes. Expanded or contracted clonotypes were those called significant by both edgeR and NoisET, with noise models trained on biological replicates. For edgeR calls, a false discovery rate-adjusted p below 0.01 and a log2 fold-change threshold of 1 were applied. As an exploratory analysis of dynamics, PCA with hierarchical clustering was applied to max-normalized trajectories of the 1000 most abundant clonotypes. Separately sequenced CD4+ and CD8+ repertoires were used to assign the CD4 or CD8 phenotype of responding clones. In TCRdb, the public reads were trimmed at Q25 with fastp and aligned with MiXCR, with productive beta chains retained. Every CDR3 protein is listed once, alongside the most common genes and DNA of its rows. It is TCRdb's table, rather than the study itself, that gives the V and J calls and clone size. This sample holds around 110,000 distinct CDR3 sequences; around 15% were observed only once. 39% of the sample is in the top ten clones.

This chain is built from TRBV6-6 and TRBJ2-1; TRBD1 lines up with 8 middle nucleotides. The sequence came from a young man who had mild COVID-19 (a few samples of this study predate the infection). The sample titles of this study are shuffled in the database, so cell type and time point are left out; the donor was told from shared clones. The sample was PBMCs or a T cell subset sorted from them (not recorded which). CDR3 protein: CASSPRDRLYNEQFF. At the DNA level, the sequence is TGTGCCAGCAGTCCCCGGGACAGGCTTTACAATGAGCAGTTCTTC.